The clone carrying this T cell receptor beta chain was seen ten or more times. The antigen is undetermined. What was amplified from RNA transcripts were TCR beta CDR3 regions. The primer set for the first-round RT-PCR of the TCR CDR3 was HTBI. TCRdb re-called the multiplex PCR reads through MiXCR, storing one row per CDR3 protein. This table has 270,000 or so distinct CDR3 sequences, around a quarter appearing once. The data derive from a study of T cells in Graves' hyperthyroidism and ophthalmopathy. General study points: Blood also contained most expanded thyroid clonotypes above 0.001. Ophthalmopathy was identified by the model a median about seven months ahead of onset.

Those with hyperthyroidism were 18 to 65 years old, newly diagnosed, and ill for under 2 months. The study collected blood at first hyperthyroidism diagnosis, before any ophthalmopathy symptoms arose. The CDR3 is made up of 12 amino acids. V shed 6 bases and J shed 5 bases, with 10 bases lying between them. The sequenced sample was blood. This TCR came from a man between 35 and 55 years old with Graves' hyperthyroidism that later progressed to Graves' ophthalmopathy. This chain joins TRBV12-3 or TRBV12-4 and TRBJ2-5; a possible D gene is TRBD2 (5 bases). The CDR3 region has the DNA TGTGCCAGCAGAGCGGACGGGGAGACCCAGTACTTC. This gives the protein CASRADGETQYF.